This is a list of T cell receptor beta chains from one sample in a study of shared T cell receptors in the human thymus. TCRdb's table, derived via immunoSEQ multiplex PCR, lists solely in-frame clones and lacks some. The profile shows some 720,000 clones, roughly 88% of them singletons. This same sample was also taken into another study, of human thymus T cells.

The sample was thymocytes. The receptors originated from a boy younger than two with a congenital heart defect. Each CDR3 is given with its conserved first and last residue. A D gene is named only where the DNA matches it firmly. Clone size is stated in some rows and not others, as once, few, many or a class when expanded.

j_gene | abundance | v_gene | d_gene | CDR3aa | CDR3nt
TRBJ2-3 | few | TRBV4-2 | TRBD2 | CASSPLGGRAADTQYF | TGTGCCAGCAGCCCGCTGGGCGGGAGGGCCGCGGATACGCAGTATTTT
TRBJ2-7 | . | TRBV15 | TRBD2 | CATRAAGGAFEQYF | TGTGCCACCAGGGCGGCGGGGGGCGCATTCGAGCAGTACTTC
TRBJ2-1 | . | TRBV4-3 | . | CASSQEYPRRVNEQFF | TGCGCCAGCAGCCAAGAATACCCCCGACGGGTAAATGAGCAGTTCTTC
TRBJ2-1 | . | TRBV25-1 | TRBD2 | CASSERLAGGLIDEQFF | TGTGCCAGCAGTGAGCGACTAGCGGGAGGGCTCATCGATGAGCAGTTCTTC
TRBJ2-4 | . | TRBV29-1 | . | CSVEALPGTKNIQYF | TGCAGCGTTGAAGCCCTCCCAGGTACCAAAAACATTCAGTACTTC
TRBJ2-1 | . | TRBV15 | TRBD2 | CATSRGLEREGQNEQFF | TGTGCCACCAGCAGAGGACTTGAGCGGGAGGGCCAGAATGAGCAGTTCTTC
TRBJ2-2 | . | TRBV15 | . | CATSRGGQPKRNTGELFF | TGTGCCACCAGCAGGGGGGGTCAGCCCAAAAGGAACACCGGGGAGCTGTTTTTT
TRBJ2-7 | . | TRBV7-2 | . | CASSRGSAAYEQYF | TGTGCCAGCAGCCGGGGGTCCGCCGCCTACGAGCAGTACTTC
TRBJ2-7 | . | TRBV7-9 | TRBD2 | CASSLGREGLYEQYF | TGTGCCAGCAGCTTGGGTCGGGAGGGCCTCTACGAGCAGTACTTC
TRBJ2-5 | . | TRBV5-1 | . | CASSQAPIPETQYF | TGCGCCAGCAGCCAAGCTCCCATTCCAGAGACCCAGTACTTC
TRBJ1-5 | once | TRBV30 | TRBD1 | CACPGDRGGRYSNQPQHF | TGTGCCTGCCCAGGGGACAGGGGGGGGAGGTATAGCAATCAGCCCCAGCATTTT
TRBJ2-1 | . | TRBV10-1 | TRBD1 | CASSETPDRGFYNEQFF | TGCGCCAGCAGTGAGACTCCGGACAGGGGGTTCTACAATGAGCAGTTCTTC
TRBJ1-2 | . | TRBV7-2 | . | CASSLVISPGRDYGYTF | TGTGCCAGCAGCTTAGTTATCAGTCCAGGGCGCGACTATGGCTACACCTTC
TRBJ2-7 | . | TRBV30 | TRBD1 | CAWSVRDRGGEQYF | TGTGCCTGGAGTGTACGGGACAGGGGGGGGGAGCAGTACTTC
TRBJ2-1 | . | TRBV13 | . | CASSFSGQLSDEQFF | TGTGCCAGCAGCTTCAGCGGTCAGCTAAGCGATGAGCAGTTCTTC
TRBJ2-2 | . | TRBV6-1 | TRBD1 | CASSGQGRRTGELFF | TGTGCCAGCAGTGGACAGGGTCGGCGGACCGGGGAGCTGTTTTTT
TRBJ2-1 | . | TRBV30 | . | CAWSRDSSNEQFF | TGTGCCTGGTCCCGGGACTCCAGCAATGAGCAGTTCTTC